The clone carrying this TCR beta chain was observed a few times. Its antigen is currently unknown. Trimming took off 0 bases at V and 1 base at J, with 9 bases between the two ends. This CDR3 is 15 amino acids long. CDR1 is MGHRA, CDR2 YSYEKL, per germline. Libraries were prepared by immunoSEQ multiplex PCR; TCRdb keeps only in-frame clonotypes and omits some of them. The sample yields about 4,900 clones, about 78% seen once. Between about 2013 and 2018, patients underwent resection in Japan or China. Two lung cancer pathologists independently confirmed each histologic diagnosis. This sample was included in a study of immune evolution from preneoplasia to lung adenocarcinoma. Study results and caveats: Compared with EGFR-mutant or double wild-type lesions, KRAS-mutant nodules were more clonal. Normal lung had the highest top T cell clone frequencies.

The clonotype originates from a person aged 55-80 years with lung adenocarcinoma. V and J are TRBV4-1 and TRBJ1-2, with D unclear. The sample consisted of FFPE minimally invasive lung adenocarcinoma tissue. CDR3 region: CASSQDPAFNYGYTF. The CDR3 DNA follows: TGCGCCAGCAGCCAAGATCCGGCCTTTAACTATGGCTACACCTTC.